Below, one T cell receptor (beta chain) is given with its context. This record belongs to a study of CD4 and CD8 cells across lung adenocarcinoma regions. Donors had localized lung adenocarcinoma, a non-small cell lung cancer. TCRdb redid the calling of the PCR reads with MiXCR, one entry per CDR3 protein. Seen here are under 4,000 distinct CDR3 sequences, about two thirds observed once, and the top ten hold about 17%. This CDR3 contains 15 residues. Trimming removed 0 bases at V and 2 bases at J, with 8 bases between. The germline V gene has CDR1 MNHEY and CDR2 SVGEGT. Sequenced sample: CD8+ T cells from the margin of a lung tumor. The receptor was derived from a female donor with lung adenocarcinoma. The CD4 and CD8 labels of this study may be unreliable. V and J are TRBV6-2 or TRBV6-3 and TRBJ2-1; no firm D call. The CDR3 sequence: CASSYSAGAYNEQFF. CDR3 sequence (DNA): TGTGCCAGCAGTTACTCTGCTGGGGCCTACAATGAGCAGTTCTTC.